This TCR beta chain was observed in a study of cytotoxic CD8 clonotypes in ibrutinib-treated CLL. Study information: Among the patients, fewer than twelve presented as relapsed/refractory and 15 as treatment-naive; fewer than 18 showed unmutated IGHV. Response samples were taken after a median approximately 13 months of treatment, range 6 to 36. Broader study findings: Before falling back toward baseline at progression, clonality had risen at the time of ibrutinib response. Clonality (at baseline) was higher than in age-matched healthy donors and tracked circulating CD8+ T-cell counts.

The method was immunoSEQ multiplex PCR; TCRdb's version includes in-frame clones alone and lacks a portion of them. The table shows 50,000 to 75,000 clones, with more than 70% occurring only once. Concerning this clone itself: The antigen remains unidentified.

Germline values: CDR1 KGHSH, CDR2 LQKENI. V shed 7 bases and J 2 bases; nucleotides not matched to a gene: 12. The length of the CDR3 is 16 residues. This sequence joins TRBV18 and TRBJ2-5; 8 nucleotides line up with TRBD2. The receptor's source is a human donor with chronic lymphocytic leukemia. The sequenced sample was PBMCs, obtained after 12 months of ibrutinib treatment. CDR3 DNA: TGTGCCAGCTGTCCGCCGGGGATAGCGGGGCAAGAGACCCAGTACTTC. This codes for CASCPPGIAGQETQYF.